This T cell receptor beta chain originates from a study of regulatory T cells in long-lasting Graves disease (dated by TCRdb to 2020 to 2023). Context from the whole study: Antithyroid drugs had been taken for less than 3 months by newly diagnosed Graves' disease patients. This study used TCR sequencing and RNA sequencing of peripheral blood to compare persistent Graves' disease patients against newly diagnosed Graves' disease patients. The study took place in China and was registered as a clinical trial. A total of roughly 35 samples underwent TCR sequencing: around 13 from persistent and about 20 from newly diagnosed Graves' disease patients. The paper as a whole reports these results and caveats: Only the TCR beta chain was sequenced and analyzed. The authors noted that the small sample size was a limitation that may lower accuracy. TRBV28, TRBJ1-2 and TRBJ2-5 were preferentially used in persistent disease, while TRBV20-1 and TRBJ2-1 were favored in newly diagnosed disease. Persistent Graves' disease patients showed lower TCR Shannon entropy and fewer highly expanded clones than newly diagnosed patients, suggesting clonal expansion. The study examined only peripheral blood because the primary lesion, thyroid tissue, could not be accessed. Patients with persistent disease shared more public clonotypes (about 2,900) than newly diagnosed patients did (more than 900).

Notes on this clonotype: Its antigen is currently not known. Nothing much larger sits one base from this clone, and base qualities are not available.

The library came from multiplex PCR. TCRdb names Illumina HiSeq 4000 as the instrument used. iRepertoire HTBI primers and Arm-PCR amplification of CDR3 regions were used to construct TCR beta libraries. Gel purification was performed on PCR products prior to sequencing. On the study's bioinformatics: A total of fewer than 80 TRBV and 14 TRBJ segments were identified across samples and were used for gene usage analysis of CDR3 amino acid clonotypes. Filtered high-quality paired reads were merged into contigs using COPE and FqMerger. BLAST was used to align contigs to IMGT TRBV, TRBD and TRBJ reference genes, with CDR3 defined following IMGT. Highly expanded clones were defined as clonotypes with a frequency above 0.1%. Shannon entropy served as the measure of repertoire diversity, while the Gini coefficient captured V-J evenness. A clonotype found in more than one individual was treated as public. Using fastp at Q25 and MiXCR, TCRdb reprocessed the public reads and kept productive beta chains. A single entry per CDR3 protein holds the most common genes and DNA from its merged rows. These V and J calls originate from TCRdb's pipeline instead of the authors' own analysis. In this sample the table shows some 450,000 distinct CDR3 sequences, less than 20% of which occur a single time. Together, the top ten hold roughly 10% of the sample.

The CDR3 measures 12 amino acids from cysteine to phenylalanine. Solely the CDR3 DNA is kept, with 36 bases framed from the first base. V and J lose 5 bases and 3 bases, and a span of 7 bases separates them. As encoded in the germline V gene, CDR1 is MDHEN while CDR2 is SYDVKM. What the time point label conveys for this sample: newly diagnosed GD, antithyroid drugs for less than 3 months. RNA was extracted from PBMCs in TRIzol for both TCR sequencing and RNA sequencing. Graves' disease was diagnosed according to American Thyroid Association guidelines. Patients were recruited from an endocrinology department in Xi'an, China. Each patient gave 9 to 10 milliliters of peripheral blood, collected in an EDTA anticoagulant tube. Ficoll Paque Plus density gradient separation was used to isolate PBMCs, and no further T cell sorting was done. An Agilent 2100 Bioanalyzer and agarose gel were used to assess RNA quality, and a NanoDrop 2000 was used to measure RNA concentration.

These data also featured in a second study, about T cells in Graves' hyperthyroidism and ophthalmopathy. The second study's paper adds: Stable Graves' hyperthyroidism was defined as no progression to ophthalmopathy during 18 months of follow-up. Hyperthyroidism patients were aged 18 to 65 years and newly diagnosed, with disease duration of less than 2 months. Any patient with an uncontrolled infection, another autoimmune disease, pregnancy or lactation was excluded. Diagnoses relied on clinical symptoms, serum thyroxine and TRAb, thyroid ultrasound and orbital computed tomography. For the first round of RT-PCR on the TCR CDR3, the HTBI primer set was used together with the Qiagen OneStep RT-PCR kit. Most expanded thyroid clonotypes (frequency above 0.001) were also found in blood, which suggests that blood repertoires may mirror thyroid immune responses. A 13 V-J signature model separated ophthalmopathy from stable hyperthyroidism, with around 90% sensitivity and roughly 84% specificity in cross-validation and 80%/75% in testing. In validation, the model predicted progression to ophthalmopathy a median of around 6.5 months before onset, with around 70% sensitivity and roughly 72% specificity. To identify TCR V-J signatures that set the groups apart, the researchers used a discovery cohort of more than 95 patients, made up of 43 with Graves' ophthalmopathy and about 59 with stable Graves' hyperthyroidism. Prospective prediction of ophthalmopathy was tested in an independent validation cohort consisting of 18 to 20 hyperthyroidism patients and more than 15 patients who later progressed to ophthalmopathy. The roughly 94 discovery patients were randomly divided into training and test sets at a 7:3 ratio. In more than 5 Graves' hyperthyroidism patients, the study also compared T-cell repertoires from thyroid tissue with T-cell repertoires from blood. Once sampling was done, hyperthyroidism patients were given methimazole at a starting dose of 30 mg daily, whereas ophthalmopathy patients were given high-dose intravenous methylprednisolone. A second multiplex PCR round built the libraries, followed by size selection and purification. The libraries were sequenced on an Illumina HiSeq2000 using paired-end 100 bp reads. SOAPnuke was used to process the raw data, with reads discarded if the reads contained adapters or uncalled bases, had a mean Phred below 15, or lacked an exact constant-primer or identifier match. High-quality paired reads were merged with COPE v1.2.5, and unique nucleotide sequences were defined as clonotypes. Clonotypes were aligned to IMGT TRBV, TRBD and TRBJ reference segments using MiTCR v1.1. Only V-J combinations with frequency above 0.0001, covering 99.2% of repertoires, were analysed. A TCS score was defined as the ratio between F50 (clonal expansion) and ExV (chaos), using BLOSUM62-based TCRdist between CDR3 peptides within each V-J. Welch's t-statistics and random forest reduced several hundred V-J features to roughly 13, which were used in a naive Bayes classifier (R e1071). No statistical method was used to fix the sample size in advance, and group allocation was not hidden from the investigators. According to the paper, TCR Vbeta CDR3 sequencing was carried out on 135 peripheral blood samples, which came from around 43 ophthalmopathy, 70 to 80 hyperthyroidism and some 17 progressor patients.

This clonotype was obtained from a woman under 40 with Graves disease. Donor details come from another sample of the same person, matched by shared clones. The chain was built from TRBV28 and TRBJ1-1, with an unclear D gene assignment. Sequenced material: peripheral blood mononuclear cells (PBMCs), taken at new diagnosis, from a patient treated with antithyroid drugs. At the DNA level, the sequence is TGTGCCAGCAGTCCAATCTACACTGAAGCTTTCTTT. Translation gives CASSPIYTEAFF. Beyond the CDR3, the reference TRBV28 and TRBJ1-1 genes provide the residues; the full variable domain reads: DVKVTQSSRYLVKRTGEKVFLECVQDMDHENMFWYRQDPGLGLRLIYFSYDVKMKEKGDIPEGYSVSREKKERFSLILESASTNQTSMYLCASSPIYTEAFFGQGTRLTVV.